The rows below give T cell receptor beta chains drawn from one sample of a study of T-cell memory formation after mild COVID-19. Each CDR3 protein gets one entry after TCRdb re-called the 5' RACE reads with MiXCR. Of about 420,000 distinct CDR3 sequences in the sample, around 22% are singletons; the top ten hold about an eighth. The sequenced sample consisted of PBMCs or a T cell subset sorted from them (not recorded which). The receptor source for this set is an adult woman who had mild COVID-19 (a few samples of this study predate the infection). Cell type and time point are not known. Both conserved end residues are part of each CDR3. The order of the fields is clone size, J gene, D gene, V gene, CDR3 protein, CDR3 DNA. A D gene is named only where the DNA matches it firmly. Clone size is stated in some rows and not others, as once, few, many or a class when expanded.

size: -; J: TRBJ1-1; D: -; V: TRBV6-1; CDR3: CASSEGGAGASEAFF; DNA: TGTGCCAGCAGTGAAGGGGGAGCAGGGGCCAGTGAAGCTTTCTTT
size: -; J: TRBJ1-3; D: -; V: TRBV7-6; CDR3: CASSLATGSHSGNTIYF; DNA: TGTGCCAGCAGCTTAGCCACCGGGTCTCACTCTGGAAACACCATATATTTT
size: -; J: TRBJ2-1; D: -; V: TRBV5-8; CDR3: CASSFNGWAYNEQFF; DNA: TGTGCCAGCAGCTTTAACGGATGGGCATACAATGAGCAGTTCTTC
size: few; J: TRBJ2-2; D: TRBD2; V: TRBV6-6; CDR3: CASSYRPGGGTGELFF; DNA: TGTGCCAGCAGTTACCGCCCGGGAGGCGGGACCGGGGAGCTGTTTTTT
size: -; J: TRBJ2-1; D: -; V: TRBV7-2; CDR3: CASSTEGRSGPEQFF; DNA: TGTGCCAGCAGCACCGAAGGCAGGTCGGGGCCTGAGCAGTTCTTC
size: -; J: TRBJ1-2; D: TRBD1; V: TRBV15; CDR3: CATSNRTGGDYGYTF; DNA: TGTGCCACCAGCAATCGGACAGGGGGGGACTATGGCTACACCTTC
size: -; J: TRBJ2-7; D: TRBD1; V: TRBV6-1; CDR3: CASSDPTGGLTYEQYF; DNA: TGTGCCAGCAGTGATCCGACAGGGGGCTTGACCTACGAGCAGTACTTC
size: -; J: TRBJ1-1; D: TRBD1; V: TRBV27; CDR3: CASSYRGPNTEAFF; DNA: TGTGCCAGCAGCTACAGGGGACCGAACACTGAAGCTTTCTTT
size: few; J: TRBJ2-5; D: TRBD1; V: TRBV19; CDR3: CASSAGQGNWETQYF; DNA: TGTGCCAGTAGTGCCGGACAGGGCAATTGGGAGACCCAGTACTTC
size: -; J: TRBJ1-5; D: TRBD1; V: TRBV7-9; CDR3: CASSVGTGPFEPQHF; DNA: TGTGCCAGCAGCGTGGGGACAGGGCCGTTCGAGCCCCAGCATTTT
size: -; J: TRBJ1-5; D: TRBD1; V: TRBV6-2/TRBV6-3; CDR3: CASSYPGQVGNQPQHF; DNA: TGTGCCAGCAGTTACCCTGGACAGGTAGGGAATCAGCCCCAGCATTTT
size: -; J: TRBJ2-3; D: TRBD2; V: TRBV30; CDR3: CAWSDPSGRIADTQYF; DNA: TGTGCCTGGAGTGACCCTAGCGGGAGGATCGCAGATACGCAGTATTTT
size: -; J: TRBJ2-5; D: TRBD2; V: TRBV14; CDR3: CASSQPSGSRETQYF; DNA: TGTGCCAGCAGCCAGCCTAGCGGGAGCCGAGAGACCCAGTACTTC
size: many; J: TRBJ2-3; D: -; V: TRBV7-9; CDR3: CASSLSGTDTQYF; DNA: TGTGCCAGCAGCTTGTCGGGCACAGATACGCAGTATTTT
size: -; J: TRBJ2-1; D: TRBD2; V: TRBV20-1; CDR3: CSAGAQLAGGYNEQFF; DNA: TGCAGTGCTGGAGCCCAATTAGCGGGAGGGTACAATGAGCAGTTCTTC
size: few; J: TRBJ2-5; D: TRBD2; V: TRBV4-2; CDR3: CASSREGLAGRGETQYF; DNA: TGTGCCAGCAGCCGTGAGGGACTAGCGGGGCGAGGGGAGACCCAGTACTTC
size: -; J: TRBJ2-2; D: -; V: TRBV29-1; CDR3: CSVDNANTGELFF; DNA: TGCAGCGTTGATAATGCGAACACCGGGGAGCTGTTTTTT
size: -; J: TRBJ1-2; D: -; V: TRBV7-2; CDR3: CASSLVSGRGRNGYTF; DNA: TGTGCCAGCAGCTTAGTAAGTGGCAGGGGAAGGAATGGCTACACCTTC
size: few; J: TRBJ1-3; D: -; V: TRBV7-6; CDR3: CASSLIGPGNTIYF; DNA: TGTGCCAGCAGTCTAATTGGCCCTGGAAACACCATATATTTT
size: -; J: TRBJ1-5; D: -; V: TRBV5-1; CDR3: CASSLWGDRNQPQHF; DNA: TGCGCCAGCAGCTTGTGGGGAGATCGCAATCAGCCCCAGCATTTT
size: few; J: TRBJ2-2; D: -; V: TRBV12-3/TRBV12-4; CDR3: CASRRGLPITGELFF; DNA: TGTGCCAGCAGAAGAGGACTCCCTATCACCGGGGAGCTGTTTTTT
size: few; J: TRBJ2-3; D: -; V: TRBV5-6; CDR3: CASSPGAPPAGTDTQYF; DNA: TGTGCCAGCAGCCCTGGGGCGCCTCCGGCTGGCACAGATACGCAGTATTTT
size: -; J: TRBJ2-3; D: -; V: TRBV11-2; CDR3: CASSLVAAGAGATDTQYF; DNA: TGTGCCAGCAGCTTAGTCGCCGCGGGGGCGGGAGCCACAGATACGCAGTATTTT
size: few; J: TRBJ2-1; D: TRBD1; V: TRBV12-3/TRBV12-4; CDR3: CASSLALEGAYSYNEQFF; DNA: TGTGCCAGCAGTTTAGCGCTAGAGGGGGCTTACTCCTACAATGAGCAGTTCTTC
size: -; J: TRBJ1-1; D: -; V: TRBV6-5; CDR3: CASGVTGNTEAFF; DNA: TGTGCCAGCGGGGTGACAGGGAACACTGAAGCTTTCTTT
size: -; J: TRBJ2-2; D: -; V: TRBV11-1; CDR3: CASSQGTFAGELFF; DNA: TGTGCCAGCAGCCAAGGGACATTTGCCGGGGAGCTGTTTTTT
size: many; J: TRBJ2-7; D: TRBD1; V: TRBV27; CDR3: CASSLSTGQAGYEQYF; DNA: TGTGCCAGCAGTTTATCCACCGGACAGGCTGGATACGAGCAGTACTTC
size: few; J: TRBJ1-1; D: -; V: TRBV5-1; CDR3: CASSLAVPGSMNTEAFF; DNA: TGCGCCAGCAGTCTGGCCGTCCCAGGGAGTATGAACACTGAAGCTTTCTTT
size: few; J: TRBJ1-1; D: TRBD1; V: TRBV24-1; CDR3: CATSGQQGPGTEAFF; DNA: TGTGCCACCAGTGGTCAACAGGGGCCGGGAACTGAAGCTTTCTTT
size: -; J: TRBJ2-1; D: -; V: TRBV14; CDR3: CASSHGWTEQFF; DNA: TGTGCCAGCAGCCATGGATGGACAGAGCAGTTCTTC
size: -; J: TRBJ2-1; D: -; V: TRBV6-2/TRBV6-3; CDR3: CASSPPGLHPDNEQFF; DNA: TGTGCCAGCAGTCCTCCGGGACTCCATCCCGACAATGAGCAGTTCTTC
size: few; J: TRBJ2-7; D: -; V: TRBV27; CDR3: CASSFRAGYHEQYF; DNA: TGTGCCAGCAGTTTTAGGGCAGGGTACCACGAGCAGTACTTC
size: few; J: TRBJ1-5; D: -; V: TRBV7-9; CDR3: CASSLEGHGNQPQHF; DNA: TGTGCCAGCAGCTTGGAGGGCCATGGCAATCAGCCCCAGCATTTT
size: few; J: TRBJ2-1; D: TRBD2; V: TRBV20-1; CDR3: CSASGLAGRRNEQFF; DNA: TGCAGTGCTAGCGGACTAGCGGGGCGTCGCAATGAGCAGTTCTTC
size: -; J: TRBJ2-7; D: -; V: TRBV7-9; CDR3: CASSLLGEGKGGSYEQYF; DNA: TGTGCCAGCAGCTTACTCGGGGAGGGGAAAGGGGGCTCCTACGAGCAGTACTTC
size: few; J: TRBJ1-4; D: TRBD1; V: TRBV7-9; CDR3: CASSPTLTTGQGYEEKLFF; DNA: TGTGCCAGCAGCCCAACTCTAACAACGGGACAGGGTTATGAGGAAAAACTGTTTTTT
size: many; J: TRBJ1-1; D: TRBD1; V: TRBV12-3/TRBV12-4; CDR3: CASSKDRANTEAFF; DNA: TGTGCCAGCAGCAAAGACAGGGCGAACACTGAAGCTTTCTTT
size: few; J: TRBJ2-3; D: TRBD2; V: TRBV4-3; CDR3: CASSQIILGAGEGDTQYF; DNA: TGCGCCAGCAGCCAGATAATTCTCGGAGCGGGAGAGGGAGATACGCAGTATTTT
size: -; J: TRBJ1-1; D: TRBD1; V: TRBV6-5; CDR3: CASSYLTGGLNTEAFF; DNA: TGTGCCAGCAGTTACCTAACAGGGGGGCTTAACACTGAAGCTTTCTTT
size: few; J: TRBJ2-7; D: TRBD1; V: TRBV11-2; CDR3: CASSSLRDRGYEQYF; DNA: TGTGCCAGCAGTTCACTCCGGGACAGGGGCTACGAGCAGTACTTC
size: few; J: TRBJ2-5; D: -; V: TRBV6-5; CDR3: CASKAGPGETQYF; DNA: TGTGCCAGCAAGGCGGGGCCTGGGGAGACCCAGTACTTC
size: few; J: TRBJ2-7; D: -; V: TRBV9; CDR3: CASSAGGGAEQYF; DNA: TGTGCCAGCAGCGCCGGGGGTGGGGCCGAGCAGTACTTC
size: few; J: TRBJ2-3; D: TRBD2; V: TRBV7-7; CDR3: CASNGTREFSTDTQYF; DNA: TGTGCCAGCAATGGGACTAGGGAATTTAGCACAGATACGCAGTATTTT
size: few; J: TRBJ1-5; D: TRBD1; V: TRBV28; CDR3: CASSLGTGDRQPQHF; DNA: TGTGCCAGCAGTTTAGGGACAGGGGATAGACAGCCCCAGCATTTT
size: few; J: TRBJ2-1; D: -; V: TRBV7-9; CDR3: CASSRAQGNISYNEQFF; DNA: TGTGCCAGCAGCCGAGCACAGGGTAATATCTCCTACAATGAGCAGTTCTTC
size: few; J: TRBJ2-7; D: -; V: TRBV10-2; CDR3: CASSEAGDLSEQYF; DNA: TGCGCCAGCAGTGAGGCAGGGGATCTGTCGGAGCAGTACTTC
size: -; J: TRBJ1-1; D: -; V: TRBV9; CDR3: CASSVGAATEAFF; DNA: TGTGCCAGCAGCGTCGGCGCGGCCACTGAAGCTTTCTTT
size: few; J: TRBJ2-5; D: TRBD1; V: TRBV5-1; CDR3: CASSLEGAVPETQYF; DNA: TGCGCCAGCAGCTTGGAGGGGGCGGTTCCAGAGACCCAGTACTTC
size: -; J: TRBJ2-7; D: TRBD1; V: TRBV6-1; CDR3: CASSEDRGQYEQYF; DNA: TGTGCCAGCAGTGAGGACAGGGGGCAATACGAGCAGTACTTC
size: few; J: TRBJ1-4; D: TRBD1; V: TRBV4-1; CDR3: CASSQGQGGDEKLFF; DNA: TGCGCCAGCAGCCAAGGACAGGGAGGGGATGAAAAACTGTTTTTT
size: few; J: TRBJ1-2; D: -; V: TRBV21-1; CDR3: CASSKDPGGYTF; DNA: TGTGCCAGCAGCAAAGATCCGGGAGGCTACACCTTC
size: -; J: TRBJ2-7; D: TRBD1; V: TRBV5-6; CDR3: CASSPRTGYYEQYF; DNA: TGTGCCAGCAGCCCACGGACAGGGTACTACGAGCAGTACTTC
size: once; J: TRBJ2-1; D: TRBD1; V: TRBV5-8; CDR3: CASSLPTGTGGNEQFF; DNA: TGTGCCAGCAGCTTGCCGACCGGGACAGGGGGGAATGAGCAGTTCTTC
size: few; J: TRBJ2-1; D: TRBD2; V: TRBV5-1; CDR3: CASSPWDYYNEQFF; DNA: TGCGCCAGCAGCCCCTGGGACTACTACAATGAGCAGTTCTTC
size: -; J: TRBJ2-7; D: -; V: TRBV5-1; CDR3: CASSPGGGQIYEQYF; DNA: TGCGCCAGCAGCCCTGGGGGGGGACAGATCTACGAGCAGTACTTC
size: few; J: TRBJ1-2; D: -; V: TRBV12-3/TRBV12-4; CDR3: CASSQDRGAWGYTF; DNA: TGTGCCAGCAGTCAGGACCGCGGGGCATGGGGCTACACCTTC
size: few; J: TRBJ1-1; D: TRBD1; V: TRBV27; CDR3: CASRRAVWTGLNTEAFF; DNA: TGTGCCAGCAGACGGGCCGTATGGACAGGGTTGAACACTGAAGCTTTCTTT
size: -; J: TRBJ2-1; D: TRBD1; V: TRBV12-3/TRBV12-4; CDR3: CASIEAGQGRQFF; DNA: TGTGCCAGCATTGAAGCGGGACAGGGGAGGCAGTTCTTC
size: few; J: TRBJ2-1; D: -; V: TRBV4-1; CDR3: CASSHVWISDYNEQFF; DNA: TGCGCCAGCAGCCACGTATGGATTAGCGACTACAATGAGCAGTTCTTC
size: -; J: TRBJ1-6; D: -; V: TRBV12-3/TRBV12-4; CDR3: CASSLAGTSNSPLHF; DNA: TGTGCCAGCAGTTTAGCCGGGACATCCAATTCACCCCTCCACTTT